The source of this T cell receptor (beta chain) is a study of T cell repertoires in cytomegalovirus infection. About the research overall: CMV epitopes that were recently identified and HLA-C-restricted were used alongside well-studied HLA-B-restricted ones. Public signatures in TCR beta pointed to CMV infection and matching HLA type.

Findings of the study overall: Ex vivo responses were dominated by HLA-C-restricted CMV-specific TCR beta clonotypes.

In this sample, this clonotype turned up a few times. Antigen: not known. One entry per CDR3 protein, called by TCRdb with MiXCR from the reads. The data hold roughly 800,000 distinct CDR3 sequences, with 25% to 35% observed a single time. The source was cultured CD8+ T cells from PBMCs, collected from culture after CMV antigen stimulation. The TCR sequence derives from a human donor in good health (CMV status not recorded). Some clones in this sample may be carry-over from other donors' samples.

The CDR3 coding sequence is TGTGCCAGCAGTTACACCTTGCCAGCAACTAATGAAAAACTGTTTTTT. As protein: CASSYTLPATNEKLFF. The chain recombines TRBV6-6 with TRBJ1-4; D gene unclear. This CDR3 contains 16 residues. The germline gives CDR1 MNHNY, CDR2 SVGAGI (reference sequence). V gave up 2 bases and J gave up 0 bases, with 10 bases separating them.